The 24 T cell receptor beta chains reported below all come from one sample, sequenced in a study of blood T cell repertoires in COVID-19. The assay was immunoSEQ multiplex PCR, and TCRdb's table has in-frame clones only and misses some. The sample carries approximately 210,000 clones, 84% recorded once. Source material: peripheral blood. The source is a woman in her 50s with active or convalescent COVID-19.

This rearrangement joins TRBV7-7 to TRBJ2-2; 8 bases fit TRBD2. Germline trimming cut 5 bases from V and 3 bases from J; bases unmatched to any gene: 8. The CDR3 loop spans 16 amino acids. Germline-derived CDR1 and CDR2 are SSHAT and FNYEAQ (reference sequence). Here the CDR3 DNA reads TGTGCCAGCAGCCTGGGAGCGGGAGTAGACACCGGGGAGCTGTTTTTT. It codes for CASSLGAGVDTGELFF.

The chain recombines TRBV6-5 with TRBJ1-2; D is unclear. V lost 6 bases, J lost 6 bases, and 17 bases lay in between. Germline V lookup: CDR1 MNHEY, CDR2 SVGAGI. The CDR3 extends over 14 amino acids. As DNA, the CDR3 is TGTGCCAGCAGGTTGACGGGATCGTTAAATGGCTACACCTTC. It codes for CASRLTGSLNGYTF.

This clone occurred once. The V gene is TRBV12-2, the J gene TRBJ2-2; TRBD1 is taken as the D call from the table, unchecked against the DNA. TRBV12-2 is a pseudogene locus. The CDR3 runs 16 residues. The CDR3, as DNA: TGTGCAAGTCGCGCGACAGAGACAAGGAACACCGGGGAGCTGTTTTTT. Amino acid sequence: CASRATETRNTGELFF.

Only one count was recorded for this clone. The chain links TRBV7-9 to TRBJ1-4; 7 bases line up with TRBD1. V lost 5 bases, J lost 13 bases, and 10 bases stayed unmatched. This CDR3 is built from 13 residues. Per germline, CDR1 SEHNR and CDR2 FQNEAQ (reference sequence). CDR3 protein: CASSQENRDRLFF. In DNA form, the CDR3 reads TGTGCCAGCAGCCAAGAGAACCGGGACAGACTGTTTTTT. The entire variable domain, with the rest obtained from reference TRBV7-9 and TRBJ1-4, is as follows: DTGVSQNPRHKITKRGQNVTFRCDPISEHNRLYWYRQTLGQGPEFLTYFQNEAQLEKSRLLSDRFSAERPKGSFSTLEIQRTEQGDSAMYLCASSQENRDRLFFGSGTQLSVL.

V and J are TRBV2 and TRBJ2-7, with a tentative D call TRBD2 (6 bases). Germline assignment: CDR1 SNHLY and CDR2 FYNNEI. V was clipped by 6 bases and J by 9 bases, with 15 bases between them. CDR3 length: 12 residues. CDR3: CASSSGAAGQYF. The DNA for the CDR3 is TGTGCCAGCAGCTCGGGAGCCGCCGGGCAGTACTTC.

This chain connects TRBV9 to TRBJ2-7, with TRBD2 identical over 7 bases. Germline CDR1 and CDR2: SGDLS and YYNGEE. V was pared by 0 bases and J by 4 bases, with 7 bases of the junction left unmatched. The CDR3 length is 15 residues. DNA for the CDR3: TGTGCCAGCAGCGTAGGCGGCGGGAGTAAATACGAGCAGTACTTC. Its translation is CASSVGGGSKYEQYF.

This clone was recorded many times. The chain has TRBV27 and TRBJ2-2; 12 bases align to TRBD2. The CDR3 is made up of 15 amino acids. Germline-derived CDR1 and CDR2 are MNHEY and SMNVEV (reference sequence). Trimming removed 6 bases from V and 6 bases from J; junction bases left unmatched: 5. DNA for the CDR3: TGTGCCAGCAGCCCTAGCGGGGGGGTCCCCGGGGAGCTGTTTTTT. Its protein product is CASSPSGGVPGELFF.

The J gene is TRBJ2-7, the V gene TRBV9; 11 bases map to TRBD2. The ends lost 0 bases at V and 2 bases at J; junction bases unmatched: 4. The CDR3 runs 16 residues. Germline lookup yields CDR1 SGDLS and CDR2 YYNGEE. As DNA, the CDR3 is TGTGCCAGCAGCGTAGAGGGGACTAGCGGAGCCTACGAGCAGTACTTC. Amino acid sequence: CASSVEGTSGAYEQYF.

Worth noting for this clone: At one of its ends the junction is not consistent with the germline gene, which may arise from a read error. The chain carries TRBV11-2 and TRBJ2-5; perhaps TRBD1 as D (6 bases). Germline V gene sequence: CDR1 SGHAT, CDR2 FQNNGV. The CDR3 extends over 16 amino acids. Written as DNA, the CDR3 is TGTGCCAGCAGCTTAAGGTTGGGGGCGCGCGAAGAGGCCCAGTACTTC. This encodes CASSLRLGAREEAQYF.

The rearrangement uses TRBV6-6 and TRBJ1-2; the D is unclear. V lost 0 bases, J lost 2 bases, and 7 bases lay in between. The CDR3 runs to 14 residues. The V gene's germline CDR1 is MNHNY and CDR2 SVGAGI (reference sequence). The CDR3 DNA sequence: TGTGCCAGCAGTTACTCTGCGGGGAACTATGGCTACACCTTC. Translated, it gives CASSYSAGNYGYTF.

The rearrangement uses TRBV12-3 or TRBV12-4 and TRBJ1-2; a possible D gene is TRBD1 (6 bases). The CDR3 runs to 12 residues. With 5 bases removed from V and 4 bases from J, the gap between germline ends came to 8 bases. CDR3 DNA sequence: TGTGCCAGCAGTGGACAGACCTATGGCTACACCTTC. Amino acid sequence: CASSGQTYGYTF.

The V call is TRBV2, the J call TRBJ2-3; TRBD1 agrees at 10 bases. Germline CDR1 SNHLY, CDR2 FYNNEI. The trim removed 6 bases at V and 8 bases at J, leaving 8 bases unmatched. The CDR3 is made up of 14 amino acids. The CDR3 here is CASRGTGALGTQYF. The CDR3 nucleotides read TGTGCCAGCAGAGGGACAGGGGCATTAGGTACGCAGTATTTT.

This chain connects TRBV12-3 or TRBV12-4 to TRBJ2-4, with unresolved D. This CDR3 is built from 12 residues. V dropped 5 bases and J dropped 4 bases, with 6 bases sitting between them. The DNA of the CDR3 is TGTGCCAGCAGTGGGCCAAAAAACATTCAGTACTTC. This codes for CASSGPKNIQYF.

The chain has TRBV5-1 and TRBJ1-1; 8 bases are a match to TRBD1. This CDR3 is 15 amino acids long. J gave up 4 bases and V 1 base, and 6 bases lay outside the gene matches. Germline V lookup: CDR1 SGHRS, CDR2 YFSETQ. The CDR3 DNA reads TGCGCCAGCAGCTTGCCGGACAGGGCTAGCACTGAAGCTTTCTTT. This translates into CASSLPDRASTEAFF.

The CDR3 is CASSPKRGGLSPLHF. The CDR3 DNA sequence: TGTGCCAGCAGCCCTAAGAGGGGGGGGCTTTCACCCCTCCACTTT. J is TRBJ1-6 and V is TRBV3-1 (or the pseudogene TRBV3-2), with D possibly TRBD1 on 6 matching bases. Germline CDR1 LGHDT, CDR2 YNNKEL (reference sequence). The CDR3 loop spans 15 amino acids. V shed 4 bases and J shed 9 bases, with 16 bases lying between them.

The gene calls are TRBV6-5 and TRBJ1-2; 12 nucleotides agree with TRBD1. This CDR3 contains 15 residues. Germline assignment: CDR1 MNHEY and CDR2 SVGAGI. V was clipped by 6 bases and J by 7 bases; unmatched bases: 9. The CDR3 sequence: CASSRGDRGLAGYTF. The CDR3 DNA is TGTGCCAGCAGCCGAGGGGACAGGGGGCTTGCTGGCTACACCTTC.

The rearrangement joins TRBV5-4 to TRBJ2-1, with TRBD2 as a possible D gene (7 bases). CDR1 and CDR2 from the germline V gene are SGHNT and YYREEE (reference sequence). The V end was cut by 5 bases, the J end by 8 bases, with 17 bases between. The CDR3 contains 14 residues. The CDR3 sequence: CASSLYEGGDEQFF. Here the CDR3 DNA reads TGTGCCAGCAGTTTATACGAGGGGGGGGATGAGCAGTTCTTC.

This clone has only one observation. This rearrangement joins TRBV4-1 to TRBJ2-2, with D possibly being TRBD2 (6 bases). The CDR3 runs 15 residues. Germline V gene data show CDR1 as MGHRA and CDR2 as YSYEKL. V lost 0 bases and J 6 bases, leaving 11 bases between the germline ends. The CDR3 sequence is CASSQEDGGPGELFF. CDR3 coding DNA: TGCGCCAGCAGCCAAGAAGACGGGGGACCCGGGGAGCTGTTTTTT.

A few counts support this clone. This rearrangement joins TRBV5-1 to TRBJ2-2; D is possibly TRBD2 (6 bases). The CDR3 consists of 16 residues. The V end lost 0 bases, the J end lost 0 bases, and 9 bases lay between the germline ends. CDR1 and CDR2 from the germline V gene are SGHRS and YFSETQ. The CDR3, as DNA: TGCGCCAGCAGCTTGGAGGGGACTGCGAACACCGGGGAGCTGTTTTTT. This encodes CASSLEGTANTGELFF.

V and J are TRBV11-2 and TRBJ2-7, with 13 bases matching TRBD2. Trimming at V came to 1 base and at J to 6 bases, leaving 6 bases not matched to a gene. The CDR3 loop spans 16 amino acids. The germline V gene encodes CDR1 SGHAT and CDR2 FQNNGV. The chain's CDR3 is CASSLGGLAGDLEQYF. Written as DNA, the CDR3 is TGTGCCAGCAGCTTAGGAGGACTAGCGGGAGATCTCGAGCAGTACTTC.

The chain joins TRBV14 to TRBJ1-5; D may be TRBD1 (5 bases). Trimming took off 1 base at V and 4 bases at J, with 11 bases between the two ends. CDR3 length equals 15 residues. The germline V gene encodes CDR1 SGHDN and CDR2 FVKESK. Here the CDR3 DNA reads TGTGCCAGCAGCCAAGGGGGCGGAGTGAATCAGCCCCAGCATTTT. Translating it yields CASSQGGGVNQPQHF. The whole variable domain, filled in from reference TRBV14 and TRBJ1-5, reads EAGVTQFPSHSVIEKGQTVTLRCDPISGHDNLYWYRRVMGKEIKFLLHFVKESKQDESGMPNNRFLAERTGGTYSTLKVQPAELEDSGVYFCASSQGGGVNQPQHFGDGTRLSIL.

The chain links TRBV5-4 to TRBJ2-7; 13 nucleotides line up with TRBD2. The CDR3 runs 17 residues. Trimming removed 3 bases from V and 5 bases from J; junction bases left unmatched: 11. The V gene's germline CDR1 is SGHNT and CDR2 YYREEE (reference sequence). CDR3 DNA sequence: TGTGCCAGCAGCTCCGGACTAGCGGGAGTGGGGTTTGACGAGCAGTACTTC. The encoded protein is CASSSGLAGVGFDEQYF.

The genes are TRBV11-2 and TRBJ1-1, with D unclear. This CDR3 region has 13 residues. V lost 4 bases to trimming and J lost 4 bases, with 10 bases between them. Germline loops: CDR1 SGHAT, CDR2 FQNNGV. The CDR3 DNA reads as TGTGCCAGCAGCTGGAGTCCAACCACTGAAGCTTTCTTT. Its translation: CASSWSPTTEAFF.

The chain recombines TRBV6-6 with TRBJ1-1; 10 nucleotides line up with TRBD1. CDR3 length: 15 amino acids. The trim removed 6 bases at V and 4 bases at J, leaving 8 bases unmatched. Germline-derived CDR1 and CDR2 are MNHNY and SVGAGI (reference sequence). Written as DNA, the CDR3 is TGTGCCAGCAGCACCGGGACAGGGGTTCGCACTGAAGCTTTCTTT. As protein: CASSTGTGVRTEAFF.